This TCR beta chain came from a study of blood T cells in healthy people across ages. Study-level results: Expanded clonotype changes were possibly confounded by unknown donor CMV status.

The authors ran a second PCR of about 7 to 12 cycles using a sample-barcoded 5' primer and a J-beta primer mix. MiXCR, applied by TCRdb to the 5' RACE reads, yields one record per CDR3 protein. The sample lists 540,000 or so distinct CDR3 sequences, nearly 25% occurring once. As regards this clonotype: Its specificity is unknown.

This CDR3 spans 14 amino acids. The V and J ends lost 0 bases and 6 bases respectively, with 14 bases between them. Germline CDR1 DFQATT, CDR2 SNEGSKA (reference sequence). These data are also associated with another study on T cells of mothers and their children. That report adds: Per mother, over 9 million TCR beta CDR3 reads were obtained; per child, around 2.8 million.

The TCR originated in a boy between 5 and 17 years old in good health. Sequenced material: blood. This chain joins TRBV20-1 and TRBJ1-1; no reliable D call. CDR3 region: CSARDEGMGSEAFF. The CDR3 nucleotides are TGCAGTGCTAGAGATGAAGGTATGGGCTCTGAAGCTTTCTTT.